Reported below is one TCR beta chain. Its antigen is currently unknown. PCR involved 60 Vbeta and 13 Jbeta primers. Assay: immunoSEQ multiplex PCR; the TCRdb copy retains only in-frame clones and omits some. The sample records about 130,000 clones, 75% to 90% being singletons. The trim removed 1 base at V and 3 bases at J, leaving 3 bases unmatched. Germline V lookup: CDR1 SEHNR, CDR2 FQNEAQ (reference sequence). CDR3 length: 15 residues. This sample is drawn from a study of cytomegalovirus exposure and HLA in healthy donors. About the study: Tens of millions of unique TCRs from HLA-typed donors were held in an early data release. Points from the study as a whole: Exclusion applied to some V segments, including TRBV6-2 and TRBV6-3, as they were indistinguishable. Looking again later, the authors saw that most CMV-associated TCR beta chains seemed HLA-restricted.

Input material: PBMCs. The clonotype comes from a woman aged 40 to 49 in good health and CMV-seropositive. The rearrangement links TRBV7-9 to TRBJ2-1; 7 bases agree with TRBD2. The CDR3 DNA follows: TGTGCCAGCAGCTTAGAGGCTAGCGGCTACAATGAGCAGTTCTTC. Amino acid sequence: CASSLEASGYNEQFF.